A single sample is the source of the 20 T cell receptor beta chains below, sequenced in a study of blood T cell repertoires in COVID-19. Libraries were prepared by immunoSEQ multiplex PCR; TCRdb keeps only in-frame clonotypes and omits some of them. The table lists 220,000 or so clones, about 88% of them singletons. The sample was peripheral blood. These receptor sequences come from a woman aged 45-65 years with COVID-19, enrolled during active disease.

The rearrangement joins TRBV14 to TRBJ1-6, with TRBD1 matching over 7 bases. V lost 0 bases, J lost 7 bases, and 6 bases stayed unmatched. The CDR3 is made up of 16 amino acids. CDR1 SGHDN and CDR2 FVKESK come from the germline V gene. The CDR3 region has the DNA TGTGCCAGCAGCCAAGATACAGGGGTTAAGAATTCACCCCTCCACTTT. Its translation: CASSQDTGVKNSPLHF.

The chain employs TRBV2 and TRBJ2-1, with 10 bases matching TRBD2. This CDR3 contains 14 residues. Germline CDR1 and CDR2: SNHLY and FYNNEI. The J segment lost 10 bases and the V segment lost 5 bases, leaving 8 bases of the junction unmatched. CDR3 sequence reads: CASSPGLATYEQFF. The CDR3 DNA reads TGTGCCAGCAGTCCGGGACTAGCGACATACGAGCAGTTCTTC.

The genes are TRBV7-6 and TRBJ1-1; 10 nucleotides align to TRBD1. Unmatched junction bases numbered 8, after V lost 5 bases and J lost 2 bases. This CDR3 region has 16 residues. Germline values: CDR1 SGHVS, CDR2 FNYEAQ. Here the CDR3 reads CASSIPGDRGNTEAFF. The CDR3 nucleotides read TGTGCCAGCAGCATCCCCGGGGACAGGGGTAACACTGAAGCTTTCTTT.

The gene calls are TRBV13 and TRBJ2-7, with 9 nucleotides matching TRBD2. The germline gives CDR1 PRHDT, CDR2 FYEKMQ (reference sequence). This CDR3 comprises 16 residues. Trimming removed 0 bases from V and 2 bases from J; junction bases left unmatched: 5. The CDR3 spells CASSLGAASGTYEQYF. CDR3 in DNA: TGTGCCAGCAGCTTAGGGGCGGCTAGCGGGACCTACGAGCAGTACTTC. The full variable domain, completed using reference TRBV13 and TRBJ2-7, is AAGVIQSPRHLIKEKRETATLKCYPIPRHDTVYWYQQGPGQDPQFLISFYEKMQSDKGSIPDRFSAQQFSDYHSELNMSSLELGDSALYFCASSLGAASGTYEQYFGPGTRLTVT.

On this clone itself: Compared with germline, one end of the junction differs, possibly owing to a read error. This sequence joins TRBV27 and TRBJ2-7; D possibly corresponds to TRBD2 (5 bases). This CDR3 contains 13 residues. From germline, CDR1 is MNHEY and CDR2 SMNVEV (reference sequence). As DNA, the CDR3 is TGTGCCAGCCGTTTCAATGAGGGCTACGAGCAGTACTTC. Translated: CASRFNEGYEQYF.

Remarks on this clone: Other DNA sequences from this sample encode an identical CDR3 as well. The chain joins TRBV13 to TRBJ1-1, with D tentatively TRBD1 (6 bases). The germline gives CDR1 PRHDT, CDR2 FYEKMQ (reference sequence). The V and J ends lost 3 bases and 4 bases respectively, with 6 bases between them. The CDR3 consists of 12 residues. The CDR3 bases are TGTGCCAGCAGCTTCAGGGGCACTGAAGCTTTCTTT. This codes for CASSFRGTEAFF.

In this sample, this clone turned up a few times. The chain combines TRBV28 with TRBJ2-7, with D maybe TRBD2 (5 bases). The CDR3 is 13 residues long. Germline V lookup: CDR1 MDHEN, CDR2 SYDVKM. The V and J ends lost 10 bases and 2 bases respectively, with 15 bases between them. CDR3 DNA sequence: TGTGCCATCCGAGGGTCAGAGGCCTACGAGCAGTACTTC. Its translation is CAIRGSEAYEQYF.

This CDR3 is CASSLDPGQANEKLFF. DNA of the CDR3: TGTGCCAGCAGCTTGGACCCCGGACAGGCTAATGAAAAACTGTTTTTT. The chain recombines TRBV5-4 with TRBJ1-4; 7 nucleotides agree with TRBD1. CDR3 size: 16 residues. CDR1 and CDR2 (germline): SGHNT, YYREEE (reference sequence). Unmatched junction bases numbered 5, after V lost 0 bases and J lost 3 bases.

This chain connects TRBV28 to TRBJ1-1; D may be TRBD1 (6 bases). The CDR3 length is 14 residues. CDR1 is MDHEN, CDR2 SYDVKM, per germline. V was cut by 4 bases and J by 3 bases, with 12 bases left in between. The CDR3 protein is CASSSQGLDTEAFF. CDR3 nucleotide sequence: TGTGCCAGCAGTTCTCAGGGGTTGGACACTGAAGCTTTCTTT.

The chain has TRBV7-2 and TRBJ2-7; maybe TRBD1 (5 bases). The CDR3 totals 15 residues. The V gene lost 0 bases and the J gene lost 3 bases, with 12 bases spanning the gap. Germline CDR1 is SGHTA and CDR2 is FQGNSA. The CDR3 DNA follows: TGTGCCAGCAGCTTAGCGATAGGGCAGGGCTACGAGCAGTACGTC. Translating it yields CASSLAIGQGYEQYV.

The chain links TRBV9 to TRBJ1-2, with 8 bases identical to TRBD1. Looked up from germline, CDR1 is SGDLS and CDR2 is YYNGEE. Losses at the gene ends were 4 bases for V and 4 bases for J; bases not matched to a gene: 6. The CDR3 extends over 14 amino acids. The DNA of the CDR3 is TGTGCCAGCAGCTCCAACCAGGGGGCCTATGGCTACACCTTC. This codes for CASSSNQGAYGYTF. Full variable domain (missing parts from reference TRBV9 and TRBJ1-2): DSGVTQTPKHLITATGQRVTLRCSPRSGDLSVYWYQQSLDQGLQFLIQYYNGEERAKGNILERFSAQQFPDLHSELNLSSLELGDSALYFCASSSNQGAYGYTFGSGTRLTVV.

This clone occurred a few times. The CDR3 is CASSPGQYGTDTQYF. CDR3 nucleotides: TGCGCCAGCAGCCCGGGACAGTATGGAACAGATACGCAGTATTTT. The genes are TRBV5-1 and TRBJ2-3, with 7 bases lining up with TRBD1. CDR1 and CDR2 (germline): SGHRS, YFSETQ. V dropped 4 bases and J dropped 3; count of bases not matched to a gene: 8. This CDR3 contains 15 residues. Full variable domain (remainder filled in from reference TRBV5-1 and TRBJ2-3): KAGVTQTPRYLIKTRGQQVTLSCSPISGHRSVSWYQQTPGQGLQFLFEYFSETQRNKGNFPGRFSGRQFSNSRSEMNVSTLELGDSALYLCASSPGQYGTDTQYFGPGTRLTVL.

V and J are TRBV5-6 and TRBJ2-2; TRBD2 matches at 10 bases. The V gene end was trimmed by 4 bases and the J gene end by 6 bases; junction bases not matched to a gene: 9. The germline V gene encodes CDR1 SGHDT and CDR2 YYEEEE. The CDR3 length is 16 residues. The CDR3 is CASSPRLAGGSGELFF. DNA of the CDR3: TGTGCCAGCAGCCCCCGGTTAGCGGGGGGTTCCGGGGAGCTGTTTTTT.

The chain has TRBV28 and TRBJ2-2; D unclear. From germline, CDR1 is MDHEN and CDR2 SYDVKM. Between the trimmed V and J ends, which lost 2 bases and 2 bases, there was a span of 9 bases. CDR3 length: 15 amino acids. In DNA, the CDR3 is TGTGCCAGCAGTTTAGCACTGATTAACACCGGGGAGCTGTTTTTT. Protein: CASSLALINTGELFF. The variable domain in full, completed from reference TRBV28 and TRBJ2-2, reads DVKVTQSSRYLVKRTGEKVFLECVQDMDHENMFWYRQDPGLGLRLIYFSYDVKMKEKGDIPEGYSVSREKKERFSLILESASTNQTSMYLCASSLALINTGELFFGEGSRLTVL.

CDR3 protein: CASSVIAGGLNEQFF. CDR3 coding DNA: TGTGCCAGCAGTGTAATAGCGGGGGGTTTGAATGAGCAGTTCTTC. The chain recombines TRBV6-4 with TRBJ2-1; 10 bases match TRBD2. Trimming at V came to 4 bases and at J to 7 bases, leaving 7 bases not matched to a gene. The CDR3 spans 15 residues. Germline CDR1 MRHNA, CDR2 SNTAGT.

This chain uses TRBV4-1 with TRBJ2-2; D unresolved. The CDR3 totals 12 residues. Germline V gene sequence: CDR1 MGHRA, CDR2 YSYEKL. V was shortened by 4 bases and J by 5 bases, with 5 bases between the two germline ends. The CDR3 DNA follows: TGCGCCAGCAGCCCACTTACCGGGGAGCTGTTTTTT. Encoded protein: CASSPLTGELFF.

Only a few counts were recorded for this clone. V usage is TRBV19 and J usage is TRBJ2-2, with D tentatively TRBD1 (5 bases). This CDR3 region has 15 residues. Per germline, CDR1 LNHDA and CDR2 SQIVND (reference sequence). The V end lost 4 bases, the J end lost 5 bases, and 14 bases lay between the germline ends. The CDR3 reads CASSTSYSGTGELFF. The CDR3 nucleotides are TGTGCCAGTAGTACCTCTTATTCAGGGACCGGGGAGCTGTTTTTT.

V is TRBV6-6 and J is TRBJ2-2, with 8 bases aligning to TRBD1. With V trimmed by 3 bases and J by 1 base, 1 base remained unmatched. Germline CDR1 and CDR2: MNHNY and SVGAGI (reference sequence). The CDR3 consists of 15 residues. CDR3: CASSYGQGNTGELFF. In nucleotides, the CDR3 is TGTGCCAGCAGTTATGGACAGGGGAACACCGGGGAGCTGTTTTTT.

This chain links TRBV28 with TRBJ2-6; no reliable D call. Germline CDR1 and CDR2: MDHEN and SYDVKM. The CDR3 loop spans 15 amino acids. With 4 bases removed from V and 0 bases from J, the gap between germline ends came to 7 bases. The CDR3 reads CASSSQYSGANVLTF. CDR3 DNA: TGTGCCAGCAGTTCTCAGTACTCTGGGGCCAACGTCCTGACTTTC. The full variable domain, rest sourced from reference TRBV28 and TRBJ2-6, is DVKVTQSSRYLVKRTGEKVFLECVQDMDHENMFWYRQDPGLGLRLIYFSYDVKMKEKGDIPEGYSVSREKKERFSLILESASTNQTSMYLCASSSQYSGANVLTFGAGSRLTVL.

J is TRBJ2-5 and V is TRBV2, with 7 bases fitting TRBD2. The V segment lost 2 bases and the J segment 3 bases; nucleotides outside the gene matches: 6. The CDR3 loop spans 15 amino acids. Germline V gene data show CDR1 as SNHLY and CDR2 as FYNNEI. CDR3 sequence: CASSEWGRGEETQYF. CDR3 in DNA: TGTGCCAGCAGTGAATGGGGCCGGGGGGAAGAGACCCAGTACTTC.